Listed below are T cell receptor beta chains from one sample, sequenced in a study of blood T cell repertoires in COVID-19. Method: immunoSEQ multiplex PCR; TCRdb's copy keeps in-frame clones and lacks some. The sample consists of around 260,000 clones, less than 85% of them appearing once. The sample was peripheral blood. The origin of the receptors is a man in his 60s who had recovered from COVID-19. CDR3s include the opening cysteine and the closing phenylalanine or tryptophan. D genes are given only for firm matches. Some rows have no size entry. The others give once, few or many, or a class for an expanded clone.

abundance | d_gene | j_gene | v_gene | CDR3aa | CDR3nt
. | . | TRBJ1-1 | TRBV3-1/TRBV3-2 | CASSQDKMTEAFF | TGTGCCAGCAGCCAAGATAAAATGACTGAAGCTTTCTTT
once | TRBD2 | TRBJ2-7 | TRBV3-1/TRBV3-2 | CASSQDIPASGRALGEQYF | TGTGCCAGCAGCCAAGATATTCCGGCTAGCGGGAGGGCTTTGGGGGAGCAGTACTTC
. | . | TRBJ2-3 | TRBV7-9 | CASSSIGGEGTDTQYF | TGTGCCAGCAGCTCCATTGGAGGGGAGGGCACAGATACGCAGTATTTT
. | TRBD1 | TRBJ2-1 | TRBV19 | CASSPGGSRSYNEQFF | TGTGCCAGTAGCCCAGGGGGCTCGAGGAGCTACAATGAGCAGTTCTTC
. | TRBD2 | TRBJ2-7 | TRBV5-1 | CASSLVAGGSYEQYF | TGCGCCAGCAGTTTAGTGGCGGGGGGCTCCTACGAGCAGTACTTC
. | . | TRBJ1-1 | TRBV2 | CASSERLGGTEAFF | TGTGCCAGCAGTGAGCGACTGGGTGGAACTGAAGCTTTCTTT
. | TRBD1 | TRBJ1-2 | TRBV28 | CASRFPPGTGGGYGYTF | TGTGCCAGCAGATTTCCCCCCGGGACAGGGGGCGGGTATGGCTACACCTTC
. | TRBD1 | TRBJ2-2 | TRBV7-9 | CASSLDWGQLNTGELFF | TGTGCCAGCAGCTTAGATTGGGGACAGCTTAACACCGGGGAGCTGTTTTTT
. | . | TRBJ2-1 | TRBV3-1/TRBV3-2 | CASSLSTPSYNEQFF | TGTGCCAGCAGTTTGTCCACACCATCCTACAATGAGCAGTTCTTC
few | . | TRBJ2-7 | TRBV29-1 | CSVRLRYEQYF | TGCAGCGTTCGGTTACGTTACGAGCAGTACTTC
. | . | TRBJ2-7 | TRBV6-5 | CASSYSRTRAVGEQYF | TGTGCCAGCAGTTACTCCCGGACGCGAGCGGTGGGCGAGCAGTACTTC
. | TRBD1 | TRBJ2-1 | TRBV29-1 | CSVGRQGAPNEQFF | TGCAGCGTGGGAAGACAGGGGGCCCCCAATGAGCAGTTCTTC
once | . | TRBJ2-7 | TRBV6-6 | CASSRTEAGYEQYF | TGTGCCAGCAGCCGGACAGAAGCTGGTTACGAGCAGTACTTC
. | TRBD2 | TRBJ2-7 | TRBV6-1 | CASSELLAGLEQYF | TGTGCCAGCAGTGAACTCCTAGCGGGGCTAGAGCAGTACTTC
. | TRBD1 | TRBJ2-7 | TRBV5-1 | CASSFEDRASNEQYF | TGCGCCAGCAGCTTCGAGGACAGGGCTTCAAACGAGCAGTACTTC
. | . | TRBJ1-5 | TRBV19 | CASSRRQEIAQPQHF | TGTGCCAGTAGTCGGCGACAGGAAATAGCTCAGCCCCAGCATTTT
. | . | TRBJ2-1 | TRBV7-9 | CASSSDPRGGYNEQFF | TGTGCCAGCAGCTCAGACCCACGTGGGGGGTACAATGAGCAGTTCTTC
once | TRBD2 | TRBJ2-3 | TRBV7-2 | CASSLRASGIGMDADTQYF | TGTGCCAGCAGCTTAAGGGCTAGCGGGATTGGAATGGACGCAGATACGCAGTATTTT
. | TRBD1 | TRBJ1-2 | TRBV19 | CASNPQGARNNGYTF | TGTGCCAGTAACCCCCAGGGGGCCCGTAATAATGGCTACACCTTC
. | TRBD1 | TRBJ2-5 | TRBV18 | CASSLYDREETQYF | TGTGCCAGCTCACTCTACGACAGGGAGGAGACCCAGTACTTC
. | TRBD2 | TRBJ2-3 | TRBV5-1 | CASRTSGKDTQYF | TGCGCCAGCAGGACTAGCGGGAAAGATACGCAGTATTTT
. | . | TRBJ2-5 | TRBV7-2 | CASSLGALETQYF | TGTGCCAGCAGCTTAGGGGCGTTAGAGACCCAGTACTTC
. | TRBD1 | TRBJ1-1 | TRBV7-9 | CASNDRGGGTEAFF | TGTGCCAGCAACGACAGGGGTGGGGGCACTGAAGCTTTCTTT
. | . | TRBJ2-5 | TRBV18 | CASSLRLLETQYF | TGTGCCAGCTCCCTCCGTCTCTTGGAGACCCAGTACTTC
. | . | TRBJ1-4 | TRBV11-2 | CASSLAWSLGATNEKLFF | TGTGCCAGCAGCTTAGCATGGTCACTCGGAGCAACTAATGAAAAACTGTTTTTT
. | . | TRBJ1-6 | TRBV10-2 | CASSVQGIGSPLHF | TGCGCCAGCAGCGTCCAGGGGATAGGCTCACCCCTCCACTTT
. | TRBD2 | TRBJ2-1 | TRBV10-3 | CAISLGGDVYEQFF | TGTGCCATCAGTCTGGGGGGGGACGTCTATGAGCAGTTCTTC
. | TRBD2 | TRBJ2-1 | TRBV15 | CATSRDLAGGLPFF | TGTGCCACCAGCAGAGATTTGGCGGGAGGGCTTCCGTTCTTC
. | . | TRBJ1-1 | TRBV3-1/TRBV3-2 | CASSQRVVGTEAFF | TGTGCCAGCAGCCAGAGGGTAGTGGGCACTGAAGCTTTCTTT
. | TRBD2 | TRBJ2-3 | TRBV6-1 | CASSAGASGAEDTQYF | TGTGCCAGCAGTGCGGGAGCTAGCGGGGCGGAAGATACGCAGTATTTT
few | TRBD2 | TRBJ2-1 | TRBV7-9 | CASRSREGLDNEQFF | TGTGCCAGCAGGTCGCGGGAGGGCCTCGACAATGAGCAGTTCTTC